These 20 T cell receptor beta chains originate from one sample sequenced in a study of control samples from healthy donors and cancer patients. Sequenced by immunoSEQ multiplex PCR; TCRdb stores in-frame clones only, minus some. The repertoire has around 68,000 clones, 83% of them found once; the top ten carry about a sixth. The sample taken for sequencing was blood. These receptors were obtained from a man in his fifties or sixties in good health.

The rearrangement joins TRBV18 to TRBJ1-2; 9 bases align to TRBD1. The V segment lost 6 bases and the J segment 8 bases; nucleotides outside the gene matches: 13. The length of the CDR3 is 15 residues. Germline lookup yields CDR1 KGHSH and CDR2 LQKENI. The CDR3 reads CASSPRGTGLKGYTF. The CDR3, as DNA: TGTGCCAGCTCCCCCCGAGGGACAGGGTTAAAAGGCTACACCTTC.

The CDR3 DNA follows: TGTGCCAGCAGCACGGGACAGGGGGTTGGTCAGCCCCAGCATTTT. Its protein product is CASSTGQGVGQPQHF. The rearrangement joins TRBV28 to TRBJ1-5; 11 bases are a match to TRBD1. CDR1 is MDHEN, CDR2 SYDVKM, per germline. There are 15 residues in the CDR3. Losses at the gene ends were 6 bases for V and 6 bases for J; bases not matched to a gene: 7. The complete variable domain, with remaining parts taken from reference TRBV28 and TRBJ1-5, reads DVKVTQSSRYLVKRTGEKVFLECVQDMDHENMFWYRQDPGLGLRLIYFSYDVKMKEKGDIPEGYSVSREKKERFSLILESASTNQTSMYLCASSTGQGVGQPQHFGDGTRLSIL.

This clone was recorded a few times. This rearrangement joins TRBV6-6 to TRBJ1-5; D gene uncertain. Germline values: CDR1 MNHNY, CDR2 SVGAGI (reference sequence). The CDR3 contains 14 residues. Trimming shortened V by 2 bases and J by 0 bases, and 5 bases separated the two germline ends. CDR3 sequence reads: CASSYRASNQPQHF. The CDR3 region has the DNA TGTGCCAGCAGTTACAGGGCTAGCAATCAGCCCCAGCATTTT.

The chain combines TRBV7-9 with TRBJ1-5; weak D call: TRBD1 (6 bases). The CDR3 covers 16 residues. The germline V and J ends were trimmed by 4 bases and 2 bases, with 15 bases remaining between them. Germline CDR1 SEHNR, CDR2 FQNEAQ (reference sequence). The CDR3 coding sequence is TGTGCCAGCAGCTCCGGGGGGGGCCGGGGCAATCAGCCCCAGCATTTT. Amino acids: CASSSGGGRGNQPQHF.

This chain links TRBV3-1 (or the pseudogene TRBV3-2) with TRBJ2-1; 9 bases map to TRBD2. The CDR3 spans 12 residues. Trimming removed 1 base from V and 14 bases from J; junction bases left unmatched: 3. Germline CDR1 is LGHDT and CDR2 is YNNKEL (reference sequence). CDR3 protein: CASSQVAGEEFF. Here the CDR3 DNA reads TGTGCCAGCAGCCAAGTAGCGGGGGAGGAGTTCTTC.

For the CDR3, the DNA is TGTGCCAGCTCACGGGAAGCTAACTATGGCTACACCTTC. It translates to CASSREANYGYTF. The rearrangement joins TRBV18 to TRBJ1-2; D call uncertain. The CDR3 loop spans 13 amino acids. Germline V gives CDR1 KGHSH, CDR2 LQKENI. The V end was cut by 4 bases, the J end by 0 bases, with 6 bases between.

This clone was detected a few times. This chain links TRBV28 with TRBJ1-5, with D hard to call. This CDR3 has 12 residues. V was shortened by 5 bases and J by 6 bases, with 8 bases between the two germline ends. The germline V gene has CDR1 MDHEN and CDR2 SYDVKM. For the CDR3, the DNA is TGTGCCAGCAGTCTAGACATTCAGCCCCAGCATTTT. This gives the protein CASSLDIQPQHF.

The chain links TRBV2 to TRBJ2-2; TRBD2 matches 12 bases. V dropped 6 bases and J dropped 4; count of bases not matched to a gene: 6. The germline V gene encodes CDR1 SNHLY and CDR2 FYNNEI. The CDR3 runs to 16 residues. In DNA, the CDR3 is TGTGCCAGCAGCTTCGGACTAGCGGGACTCACCGGGGAGCTGTTTTTT. Translation: CASSFGLAGLTGELFF. Filled out from reference TRBV2 and TRBJ2-2, the complete variable domain reads EPEVTQTPSHQVTQMGQEVILRCVPISNHLYFYWYRQILGQKVEFLVSFYNNEISEKSEIFDDQFSVERPDGSNFTLKIRSTKLEDSAMYFCASSFGLAGLTGELFFGEGSRLTVL.

This chain links TRBV5-1 with TRBJ2-6, with D maybe TRBD1 (5 bases). Germline CDR1 and CDR2: SGHRS and YFSETQ. CDR3 length: 16 amino acids. Trimming left V 4 bases short and J 0 bases short, with 11 bases between. CDR3 bases: TGCGCCAGCAGCATTGCACAGGACTCTGGGGCCAACGTCCTGACTTTC. It yields the protein CASSIAQDSGANVLTF.

The chain links TRBV4-2 to TRBJ1-6; D unresolved. Deletions cut 0 bases from V and 8 bases from J, with 14 bases between. The germline CDR1 and CDR2 sequences are LGHNA and YNFKEQ. The CDR3 is 16 residues long. CDR3 sequence reads: CASSQDWGRADSPLHF. The CDR3 nucleotides read TGTGCCAGCAGCCAAGATTGGGGAAGGGCGGATTCACCCCTCCACTTT.

This sequence joins TRBV24-1 and TRBJ1-2, with 10 bases fitting TRBD1. Germline-derived CDR1 and CDR2 are KGHDR and SFDVKD. CDR3 length: 14 amino acids. J lost 8 bases, V lost 4 bases, and 6 bases had no gene match. CDR3 DNA sequence: TGTGCCACCAGTGAGGGACAGGGGCGGGAAGGCTACACCTTC. It yields the protein CATSEGQGREGYTF.

V usage is TRBV4-2 and J usage is TRBJ1-4; the D gene is possibly TRBD1 (5 bases). This CDR3 has 16 amino acids. The germline gives CDR1 LGHNA, CDR2 YNFKEQ. V lost 4 bases and J 0 bases, leaving 12 bases between the germline ends. The CDR3 coding sequence is TGTGCCAGCAGCCGCATCGACAGAGCAACTAATGAAAAACTGTTTTTT. It encodes CASSRIDRATNEKLFF.

The rearrangement links TRBV7-3 to TRBJ2-1; 8 positions match TRBD1. Germline values: CDR1 SGHTA, CDR2 FQGTGA. The ends lost 5 bases at V and 6 bases at J; junction bases unmatched: 9. The CDR3 spans 15 residues. CDR3 region: CASSRQGAVGNEQFF. The CDR3 region has the DNA TGTGCCAGCAGCCGGCAGGGGGCGGTAGGCAATGAGCAGTTCTTC.

The rearrangement links TRBV10-2 to TRBJ2-7; 11 bases line up with TRBD1. This CDR3 contains 14 residues. Trimming took 8 bases from V and 5 from J; bases not matched to a gene: 8. Per the germline V gene, CDR1 is WSHSY and CDR2 is SAAADI. As DNA, the CDR3 is TGCGCCAGCGGAGGACTGGGACAGGGGGACGAGCAGTACTTC. The encoded protein is CASGGLGQGDEQYF.

This clone was seen just once. The chain is built from TRBV11-2 and TRBJ2-7; 8 positions agree with TRBD2. Germline lookup yields CDR1 SGHAT and CDR2 FQNNGV. The ends lost 5 bases at V and 1 base at J; junction bases unmatched: 4. This CDR3 has 14 residues. This CDR3 is CASSSGRVSYEQYF. CDR3 nucleotides: TGTGCCAGCAGCAGCGGGAGAGTTTCCTACGAGCAGTACTTC.

This rearrangement joins TRBV13 to TRBJ2-7; 13 nucleotides agree with TRBD2. The CDR3 loop spans 16 amino acids. Germline CDR1 is PRHDT and CDR2 is FYEKMQ (reference sequence). V lost 4 bases to trimming and J lost 6 bases; unmatched junction nucleotides: 9. For the CDR3, the DNA is TGTGCCAGCAGCTCTTATACTAGCGGGAGGGCCGGCGAGCAGTACTTC. It encodes CASSSYTSGRAGEQYF.

The CDR3 protein is CASSLTLTQYF. The CDR3 nucleotides read TGTGCCAGCAGCTTGACCCTAACCCAGTACTTC. The chain has TRBV7-6 and TRBJ2-5; D is uncertain. Germline V lookup: CDR1 SGHVS, CDR2 FNYEAQ. This CDR3 comprises 11 residues. V shed 3 bases and J shed 8 bases, with 7 bases lying between them.

The chain's CDR3 is CASSLRASGNSGANVLTF. CDR3 sequence (DNA): TGTGCCAGCAGCCTCCGGGCTAGCGGGAATTCTGGGGCCAACGTCCTGACTTTC. This chain connects TRBV7-8 to TRBJ2-6, with 9 bases fitting TRBD2. Trimming took 5 bases from V and 1 from J; bases not matched to a gene: 9. This CDR3 spans 18 amino acids. Looked up from germline, CDR1 is SGHVS and CDR2 is FQNEAQ. Using reference TRBV7-8 and TRBJ2-6 for the parts outside the CDR3, the full variable domain is GAGVSQSPRYKVAKRGQDVALRCDPISGHVSLFWYQQALGQGPEFLTYFQNEAQLDKSGLPSDRFFAERPEGSVSTLKIQRTQQEDSAVYLCASSLRASGNSGANVLTFGAGSRLTVL.

The chain links TRBV2 to TRBJ1-2; 8 bases match TRBD1. Trimming removed 8 bases from V and 3 bases from J; junction bases left unmatched: 5. This CDR3 is built from 13 residues. Germline V gene lookup returns CDR1 SNHLY and CDR2 FYNNEI. CDR3 in amino acids: CASRQGTHYGYTF. CDR3 coding DNA: TGTGCCAGCCGACAGGGGACACACTATGGCTACACCTTC.

The gene calls are TRBV2 and TRBJ1-1, with 7 bases aligning to TRBD1. Germline values: CDR1 SNHLY, CDR2 FYNNEI. The CDR3 consists of 13 residues. V was clipped by 4 bases and J by 3 bases; unmatched bases: 2. In DNA, the CDR3 is TGTGCCAGCAGTGGACAGGGCTACACTGAAGCTTTCTTT. The encoded protein is CASSGQGYTEAFF.